The entry below describes one T cell receptor (beta chain). Its antigen is not known. V shed 7 bases and J 2 bases; nucleotides not matched to a gene: 5. The CDR3 sequence is 15 residues long. Germline V gene sequence: CDR1 LNHDA, CDR2 SQIVND (reference sequence). Sequencing used immunoSEQ multiplex PCR; TCRdb keeps in-frame clones, though not all of them. The table includes about 180,000 clones, roughly 91% detected once. The record originates from a study of shared clonotypes between healthy human individuals. General observations from the study: All-four-donor shared clonotypes had higher generation probabilities than non-shared clonotypes did.

The chain carries TRBV19 and TRBJ2-2; 9 bases are shared with TRBD1. This clonotype was sampled from a woman in her twenties or thirties in good health. The source material was naive CD4+ T cells sorted from blood. The subset is: CD45RA+ positively selected. CDR3 DNA: TGTGCCAGTATTCCGGGACAGGGTAACACCGGGGAGCTGTTTTTT. Protein sequence: CASIPGQGNTGELFF.